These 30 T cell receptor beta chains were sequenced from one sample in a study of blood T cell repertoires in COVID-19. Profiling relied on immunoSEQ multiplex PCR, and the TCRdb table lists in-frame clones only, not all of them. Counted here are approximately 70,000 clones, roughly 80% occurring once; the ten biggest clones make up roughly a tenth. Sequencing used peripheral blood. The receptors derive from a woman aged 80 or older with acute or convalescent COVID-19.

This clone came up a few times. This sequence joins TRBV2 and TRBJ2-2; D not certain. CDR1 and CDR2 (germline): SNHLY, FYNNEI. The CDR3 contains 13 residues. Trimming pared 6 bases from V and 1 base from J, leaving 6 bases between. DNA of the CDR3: TGTGCCAGCAGGGCAGTGAACACCGGGGAGCTGTTTTTT. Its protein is CASRAVNTGELFF.

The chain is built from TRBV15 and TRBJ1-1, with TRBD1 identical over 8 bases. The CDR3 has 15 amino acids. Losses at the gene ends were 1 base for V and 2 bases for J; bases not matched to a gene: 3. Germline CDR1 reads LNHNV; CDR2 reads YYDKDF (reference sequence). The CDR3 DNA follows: TGTGCCACCAGCAGAGGGGGACAGGCAAACACTGAAGCTTTCTTT. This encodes CATSRGGQANTEAFF. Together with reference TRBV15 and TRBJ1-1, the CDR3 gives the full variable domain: DAMVIQNPRYQVTQFGKPVTLSCSQTLNHNVMYWYQQKSSQAPKLLFHYYDKDFNNEADTPDNFQSRRPNTSFCFLDIRSPGLGDTAMYLCATSRGGQANTEAFFGQGTRLTVV.

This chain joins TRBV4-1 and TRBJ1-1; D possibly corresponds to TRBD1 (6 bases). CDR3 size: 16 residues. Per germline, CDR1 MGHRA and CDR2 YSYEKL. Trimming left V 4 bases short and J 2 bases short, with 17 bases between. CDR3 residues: CASSRGEGTPNTEAFF. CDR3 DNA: TGCGCCAGCAGCCGAGGGGAGGGGACACCAAACACTGAAGCTTTCTTT.

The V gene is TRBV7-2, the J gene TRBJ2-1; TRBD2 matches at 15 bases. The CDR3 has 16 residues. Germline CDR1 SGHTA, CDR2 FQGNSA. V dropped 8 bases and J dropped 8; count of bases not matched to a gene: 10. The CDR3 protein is CASGPGLAGGADEQFF. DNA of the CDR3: TGTGCCAGCGGGCCGGGACTAGCGGGGGGAGCGGATGAGCAGTTCTTC.

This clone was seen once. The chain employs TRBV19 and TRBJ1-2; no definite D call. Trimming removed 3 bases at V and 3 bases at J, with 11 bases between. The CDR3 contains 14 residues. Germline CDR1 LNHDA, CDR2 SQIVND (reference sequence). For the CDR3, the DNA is TGTGCCAGTAGTATGCCCTGGGAGCACTATGGCTACACCTTC. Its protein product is CASSMPWEHYGYTF.

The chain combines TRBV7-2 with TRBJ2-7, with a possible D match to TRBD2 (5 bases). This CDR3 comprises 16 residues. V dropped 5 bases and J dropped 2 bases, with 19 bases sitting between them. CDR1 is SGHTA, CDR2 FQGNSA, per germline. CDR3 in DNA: TGTGCCAGCAGCGACGCGCCGGGGTTAAGTCCCTACGAGCAGTACTTC. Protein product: CASSDAPGLSPYEQYF.

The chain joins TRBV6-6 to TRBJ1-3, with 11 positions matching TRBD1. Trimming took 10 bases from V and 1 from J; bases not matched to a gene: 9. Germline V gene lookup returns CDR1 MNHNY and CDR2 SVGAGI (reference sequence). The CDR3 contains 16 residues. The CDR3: CATNRGQGVSGNTIYF. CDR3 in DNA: TGTGCCACAAACCGGGGACAGGGGGTTTCTGGAAACACCATATATTTT.

For the CDR3, the DNA is TGCGCCAGCAGCGGGAACAGGGGGCGATCCTACAATGAGCAGTTCTTC. Protein sequence: CASSGNRGRSYNEQFF. This sequence joins TRBV4-1 and TRBJ2-1, with 9 bases lining up with TRBD1. This CDR3 contains 16 residues. Looked up from germline, CDR1 is MGHRA and CDR2 is YSYEKL. V was clipped by 5 bases and J by 1 base; unmatched bases: 6.

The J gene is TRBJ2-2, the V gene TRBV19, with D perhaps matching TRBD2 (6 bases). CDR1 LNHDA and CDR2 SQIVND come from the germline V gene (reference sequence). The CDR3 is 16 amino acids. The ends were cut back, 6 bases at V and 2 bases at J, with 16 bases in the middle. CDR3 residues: CASSLRTTLNTGELFF. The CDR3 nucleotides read TGTGCCAGTAGCTTAAGGACTACTCTTAACACCGGGGAGCTGTTTTTT.

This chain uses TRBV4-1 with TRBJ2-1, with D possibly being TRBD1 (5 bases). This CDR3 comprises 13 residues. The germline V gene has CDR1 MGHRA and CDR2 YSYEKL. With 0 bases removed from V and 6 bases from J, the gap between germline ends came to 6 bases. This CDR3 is CASSQEGPNEQFF. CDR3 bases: TGCGCCAGCAGCCAAGAGGGGCCCAATGAGCAGTTCTTC.

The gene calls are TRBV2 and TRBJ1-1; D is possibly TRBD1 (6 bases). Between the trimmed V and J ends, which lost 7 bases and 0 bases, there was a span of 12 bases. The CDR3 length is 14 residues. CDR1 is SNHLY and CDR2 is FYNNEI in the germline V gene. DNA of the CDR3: TGTGCCAGCATTGTAGGGGGGGTGAACACTGAAGCTTTCTTT. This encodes CASIVGGVNTEAFF.

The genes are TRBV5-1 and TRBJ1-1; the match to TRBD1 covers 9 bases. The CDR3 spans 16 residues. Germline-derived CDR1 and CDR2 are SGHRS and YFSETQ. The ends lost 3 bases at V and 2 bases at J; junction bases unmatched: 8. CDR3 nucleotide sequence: TGCGCCAGCAGCTCCATGAAGACAGGGGGAAACACTGAAGCTTTCTTT. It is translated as CASSSMKTGGNTEAFF. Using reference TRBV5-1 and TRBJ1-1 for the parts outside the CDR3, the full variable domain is KAGVTQTPRYLIKTRGQQVTLSCSPISGHRSVSWYQQTPGQGLQFLFEYFSETQRNKGNFPGRFSGRQFSNSRSEMNVSTLELGDSALYLCASSSMKTGGNTEAFFGQGTRLTVV.

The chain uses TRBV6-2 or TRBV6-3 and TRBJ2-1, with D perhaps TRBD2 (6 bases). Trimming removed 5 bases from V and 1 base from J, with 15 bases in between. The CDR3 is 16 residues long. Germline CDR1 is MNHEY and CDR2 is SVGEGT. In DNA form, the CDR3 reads TGTGCCAGCAGTCGCTTGGTAGCGGCTTCCTACAATGAGCAGTTCTTC. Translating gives CASSRLVAASYNEQFF.

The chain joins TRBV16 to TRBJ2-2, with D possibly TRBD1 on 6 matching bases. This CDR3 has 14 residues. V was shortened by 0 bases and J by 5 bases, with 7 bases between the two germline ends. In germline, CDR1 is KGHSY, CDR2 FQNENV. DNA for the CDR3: TGTGCCAGCAGCCAATCGAGGGGGACCGGGGAGCTGTTTTTT. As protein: CASSQSRGTGELFF.

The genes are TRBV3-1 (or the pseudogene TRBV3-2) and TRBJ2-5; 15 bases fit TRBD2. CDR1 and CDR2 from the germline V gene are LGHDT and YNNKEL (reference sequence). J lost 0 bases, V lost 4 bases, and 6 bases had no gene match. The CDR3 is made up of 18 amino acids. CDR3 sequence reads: CASSRTGLAGGYQETQYF. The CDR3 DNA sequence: TGTGCCAGCAGCCGTACAGGACTAGCGGGGGGGTACCAAGAGACCCAGTACTTC.

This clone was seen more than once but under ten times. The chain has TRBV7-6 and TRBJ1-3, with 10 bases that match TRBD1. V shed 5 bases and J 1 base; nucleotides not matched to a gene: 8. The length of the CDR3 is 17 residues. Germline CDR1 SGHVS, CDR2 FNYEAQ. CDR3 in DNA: TGTGCCAGCAGCCAGCGTATGGGACAGGGGTCTGGAAACACCATATATTTT. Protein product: CASSQRMGQGSGNTIYF.

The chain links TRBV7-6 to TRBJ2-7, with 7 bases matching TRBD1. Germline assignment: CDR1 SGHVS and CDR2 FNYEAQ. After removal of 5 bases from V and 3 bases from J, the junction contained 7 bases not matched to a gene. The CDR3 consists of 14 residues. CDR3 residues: CASSGPTGNYEQYF. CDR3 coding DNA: TGTGCCAGCAGCGGACCGACAGGGAACTACGAGCAGTACTTC.

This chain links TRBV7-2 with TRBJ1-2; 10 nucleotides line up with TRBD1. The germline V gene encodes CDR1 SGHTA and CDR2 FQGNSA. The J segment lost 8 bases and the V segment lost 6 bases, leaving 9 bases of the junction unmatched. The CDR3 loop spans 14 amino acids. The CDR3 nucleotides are TGTGCCAGCAGGGCCATGACAGGGGGCAACGGCTACACCTTC. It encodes CASRAMTGGNGYTF. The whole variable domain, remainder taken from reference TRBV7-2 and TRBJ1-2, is GAGVSQSPSNKVTEKGKDVELRCDPISGHTALYWYRQSLGQGLEFLIYFQGNSAPDKSGLPSDRFSAERTGGSVSTLTIQRTQQEDSAVYLCASRAMTGGNGYTFGSGTRLTVV.

The CDR3 loop reads CASSAKSSGANVLTF. Here the CDR3 DNA reads TGTGCCAGCAGCGCGAAGAGCTCTGGGGCCAACGTCCTGACTTTC. The J gene is TRBJ2-6, the V gene TRBV5-5; D unresolved. The CDR3 is 15 residues long. V was trimmed by 4 bases and J by 0 bases, leaving 8 bases between them. Germline assignment: CDR1 SGHKS and CDR2 YYEKEE (reference sequence).

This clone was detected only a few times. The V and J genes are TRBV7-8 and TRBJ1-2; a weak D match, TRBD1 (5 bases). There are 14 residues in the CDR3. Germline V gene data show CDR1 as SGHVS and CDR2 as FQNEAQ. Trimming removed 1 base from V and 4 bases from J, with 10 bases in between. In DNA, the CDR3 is TGTGCCAGCAGCTTAGTCCCCCAGGGCTATGGCTACACCTTC. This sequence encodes CASSLVPQGYGYTF.

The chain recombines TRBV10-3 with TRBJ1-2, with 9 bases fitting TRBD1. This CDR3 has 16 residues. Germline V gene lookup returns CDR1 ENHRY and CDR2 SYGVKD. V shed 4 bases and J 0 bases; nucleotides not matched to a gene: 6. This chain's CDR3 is CAISGGTGTTNYGYTF. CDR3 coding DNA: TGTGCCATCAGTGGGGGGACAGGGACCACTAACTATGGCTACACCTTC.

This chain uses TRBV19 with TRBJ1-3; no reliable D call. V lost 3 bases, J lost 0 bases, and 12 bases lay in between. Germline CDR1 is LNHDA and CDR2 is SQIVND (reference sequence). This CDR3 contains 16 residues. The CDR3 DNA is TGTGCCAGTAGTATTTGGCCGGGAGGCTCTGGAAACACCATATATTTT. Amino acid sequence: CASSIWPGGSGNTIYF.

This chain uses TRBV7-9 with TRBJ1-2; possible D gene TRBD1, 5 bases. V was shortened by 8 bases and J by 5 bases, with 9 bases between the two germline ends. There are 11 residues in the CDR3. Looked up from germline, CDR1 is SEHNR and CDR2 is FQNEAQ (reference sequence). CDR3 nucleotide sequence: TGTGCCAGCTGGGGCAGTTATGGCTACACCTTC. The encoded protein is CASWGSYGYTF. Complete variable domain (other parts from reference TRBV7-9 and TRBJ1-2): DTGVSQNPRHKITKRGQNVTFRCDPISEHNRLYWYRQTLGQGPEFLTYFQNEAQLEKSRLLSDRFSAERPKGSFSTLEIQRTEQGDSAMYLCASWGSYGYTFGSGTRLTVV.

CDR3 nucleotides: TGTGCCAGCAGTTACCGTGCAGCTGGAAACACCATATATTTT. Translation gives CASSYRAAGNTIYF. The chain has TRBV6-5 and TRBJ1-3; no clear D. With 2 bases removed from V and 2 bases from J, the gap between germline ends came to 7 bases. The CDR3 contains 14 residues. Germline CDR1 is MNHEY and CDR2 is SVGAGI.

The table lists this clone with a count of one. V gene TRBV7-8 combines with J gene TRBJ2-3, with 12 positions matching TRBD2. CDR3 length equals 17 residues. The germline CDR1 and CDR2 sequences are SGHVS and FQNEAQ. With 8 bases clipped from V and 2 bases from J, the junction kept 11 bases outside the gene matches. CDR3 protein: CASGDSGLAGDTDTQYF. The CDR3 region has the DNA TGTGCCAGCGGGGATTCGGGACTAGCGGGTGACACAGATACGCAGTATTTT.

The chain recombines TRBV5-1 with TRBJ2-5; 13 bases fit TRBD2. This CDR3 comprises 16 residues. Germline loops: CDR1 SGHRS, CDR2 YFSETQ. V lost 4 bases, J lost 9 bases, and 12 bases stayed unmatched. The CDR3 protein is CASSRTEGLAGRAQYF. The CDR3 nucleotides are TGCGCCAGCAGCCGAACCGAGGGACTAGCGGGGCGAGCCCAGTACTTC.

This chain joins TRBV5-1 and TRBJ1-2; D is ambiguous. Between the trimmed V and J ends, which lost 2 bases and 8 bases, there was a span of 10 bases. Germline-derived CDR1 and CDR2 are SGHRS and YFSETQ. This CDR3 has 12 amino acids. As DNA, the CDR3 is TGCGCCAGCAGCTTTTTACAGACAGGCTACACCTTC. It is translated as CASSFLQTGYTF.

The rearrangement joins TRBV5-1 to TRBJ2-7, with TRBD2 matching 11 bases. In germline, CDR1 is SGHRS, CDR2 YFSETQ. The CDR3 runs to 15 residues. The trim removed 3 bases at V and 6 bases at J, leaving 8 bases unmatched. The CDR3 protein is CASSSTTSGATEQYF. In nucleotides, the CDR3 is TGCGCCAGCAGCTCAACGACTAGCGGGGCGACCGAGCAGTACTTC.

Here the CDR3 reads CASSYSEGGAFF. CDR3 DNA: TGTGCCAGCAGTTACTCGGAGGGTGGAGCTTTCTTT. This rearrangement joins TRBV6-2 or TRBV6-3 to TRBJ1-1, with unresolved D. This CDR3 spans 12 amino acids. Trimming left V 0 bases short and J 10 bases short, with 9 bases between. Germline V gene data show CDR1 as MNHEY and CDR2 as SVGEGT.

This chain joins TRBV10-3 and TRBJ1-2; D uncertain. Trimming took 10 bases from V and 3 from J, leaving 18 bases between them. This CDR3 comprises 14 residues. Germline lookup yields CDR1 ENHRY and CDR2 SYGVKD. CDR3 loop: CATRRPEEYYGYTF. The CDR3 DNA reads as TGTGCCACTCGACGGCCCGAGGAGTACTATGGCTACACCTTC.